This T cell receptor (beta chain) derives from a study of blood T cell repertoires in COVID-19 (dated by TCRdb to 2020 to 2021). Context from the whole study: Samples from collaborators originated in the United States, Italy and Spain and spanned both the acute and convalescent phases of COVID-19. The material from the prospective study consisted of cDNA or gDNA derived from T cells, B-cell-depleted T cells, or PBMCs. Subjects who had been exposed to COVID-19, were actively infected with it, or had recovered from it provided the deeply sampled blood TCRbeta repertoires that made up the dataset. The repertoires were released in a freely available public database intended as a resource for research on the immune response to SARS-CoV-2. The samples were drawn from the first 160 participants of the ongoing ImmuneRACE study and from 950 to 1,500 subjects provided by 6 global collaborators. Sample metadata almost always included a de-identified subject ID, COVID-19 status, age in years and sex. Where available, HLA class I and class II types were taken from metadata supplied by the sample provider and were not determined by assay-based typing. The paper as a whole reports these results and caveats: The amount of clinical and demographic metadata varied by source and participant and was provided uncurated.

TCRbeta CDR3 regions were amplified from genomic DNA by means of the immunoSEQ Assay, a bias-controlled multiplex PCR. The authors' analysis ran thus. Nucleated cell counts per sample were estimated from amplification of reference gene primers within the assay. Sequence reads were collapsed and filtered to measure the absolute abundance of every unique TCRbeta CDR3 rearrangement. For each sample, productive Simpson clonality was calculated by taking the square root of Simpson's diversity index across productive rearrangements. Not all clones reach the TCRdb copy of this immuneACCESS table, which keeps in-frame sequences only. Checked studies attribute under half of the gap to unresolved V genes and leave the rest unexplained. V and J calls and clone size are as listed in that table; D and trimming were resolved from the DNA. Within this sample are about 80,000 clones, with around 91% of them counted one time only. 4.3% of the sample is taken by the ten largest.

Collaborating institutions collected whole blood in K2EDTA tubes following their own protocols. For TCRbeta analysis, collaborators shipped samples as frozen whole blood, isolated PBMCs, or DNA extracted from either of those sample types. As concerns this clone: The antigen it binds to is not known. No clone much larger than this one lies a single base away; base qualities are absent.

V gives up 7 bases and J gives up 0 bases, and the segment between their germline ends measures 11 bases. The germline V gene sets CDR1 to SGDLS and CDR2 to YYNGEE. The CDR3, from cysteine to phenylalanine, totals 14 residues. The DNA shown is the 42-base CDR3, in frame from base 1. The sample was peripheral blood. The V and J segments used are TRBV9 and TRBJ2-1; TRBD1 is perhaps the D gene, given 6 matching bases. This TCR was sampled from a woman at least 80 years old with active or convalescent COVID-19. The CDR3 reads CASGGGSSYNEQFF. The DNA sequence is TGTGCCAGCGGGGGCGGCAGCTCCTACAATGAGCAGTTCTTC. The full variable domain, with segments outside the CDR3 supplied by the reference TRBV9 and TRBJ2-1 proteins, appears as DSGVTQTPKHLITATGQRVTLRCSPRSGDLSVYWYQQSLDQGLQFLIQYYNGEERAKGNILERFSAQQFPDLHSELNLSSLELGDSALYFCASGGGSSYNEQFFGPGTRLTVL.